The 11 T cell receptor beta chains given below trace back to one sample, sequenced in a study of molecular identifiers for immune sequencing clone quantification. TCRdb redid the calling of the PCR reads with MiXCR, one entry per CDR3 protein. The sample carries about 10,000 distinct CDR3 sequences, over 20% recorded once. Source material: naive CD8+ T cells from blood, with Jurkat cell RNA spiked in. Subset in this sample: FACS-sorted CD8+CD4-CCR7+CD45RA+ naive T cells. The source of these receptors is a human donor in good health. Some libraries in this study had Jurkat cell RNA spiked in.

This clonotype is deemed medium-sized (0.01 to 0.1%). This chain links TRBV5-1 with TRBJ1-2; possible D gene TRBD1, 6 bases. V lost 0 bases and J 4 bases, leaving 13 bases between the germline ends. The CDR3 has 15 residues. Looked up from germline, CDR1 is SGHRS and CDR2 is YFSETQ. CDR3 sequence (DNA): TGCGCCAGCAGCTTGGAACTCACAGGGTTCTATGGCTACACCTTC. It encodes CASSLELTGFYGYTF. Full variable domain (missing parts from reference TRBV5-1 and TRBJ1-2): KAGVTQTPRYLIKTRGQQVTLSCSPISGHRSVSWYQQTPGQGLQFLFEYFSETQRNKGNFPGRFSGRQFSNSRSEMNVSTLELGDSALYLCASSLELTGFYGYTFGSGTRLTVV.

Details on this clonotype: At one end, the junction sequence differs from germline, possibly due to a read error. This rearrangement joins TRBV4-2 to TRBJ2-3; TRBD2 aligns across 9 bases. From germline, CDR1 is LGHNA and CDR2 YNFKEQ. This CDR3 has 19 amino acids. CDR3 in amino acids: CASRQEAGGPILSTDTQYF. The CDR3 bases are TGTGCCAGCCGCCAAGAAGCGGGAGGCCCAATCCTTAGCACAGATACGCAGTATTTT.

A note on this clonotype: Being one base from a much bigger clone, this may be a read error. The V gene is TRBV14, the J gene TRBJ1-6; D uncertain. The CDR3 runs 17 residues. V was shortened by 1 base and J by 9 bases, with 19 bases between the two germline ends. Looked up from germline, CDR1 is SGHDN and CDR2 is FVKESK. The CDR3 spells CASSQAPVGDFFSPLHF. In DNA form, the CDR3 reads TGTGCCAGCAGCCAAGCTCCGGTGGGCGACTTCTTTTCACCCCTCCACTTT. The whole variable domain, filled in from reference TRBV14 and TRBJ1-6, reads EAGVTQFPSHSVIEKGQTVTLRCDPISGHDNLYWYRRVMGKEIKFLLHFVKESKQDESGMPNNRFLAERTGGTYSTLKVQPAELEDSGVYFCASSQAPVGDFFSPLHFGNGTRLTVT.

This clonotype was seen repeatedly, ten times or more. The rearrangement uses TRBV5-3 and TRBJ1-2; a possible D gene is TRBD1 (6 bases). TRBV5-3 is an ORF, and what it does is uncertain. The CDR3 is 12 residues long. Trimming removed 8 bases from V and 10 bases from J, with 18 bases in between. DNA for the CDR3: TGTGCCAGTTCGGACAGAAACTCCGACTACACCTTC. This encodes CASSDRNSDYTF.

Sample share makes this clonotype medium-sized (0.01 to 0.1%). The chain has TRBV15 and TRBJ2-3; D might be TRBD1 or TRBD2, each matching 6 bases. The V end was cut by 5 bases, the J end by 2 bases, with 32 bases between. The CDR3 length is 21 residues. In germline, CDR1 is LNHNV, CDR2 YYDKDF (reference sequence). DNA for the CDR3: TGTGCCACCAGCTCCACCCTTAGTGGGGGGCCGCAAGCAATAAACACAGATACGCAGTATTTT. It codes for CATSSTLSGGPQAINTDTQYF. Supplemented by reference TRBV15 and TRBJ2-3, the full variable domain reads DAMVIQNPRYQVTQFGKPVTLSCSQTLNHNVMYWYQQKSSQAPKLLFHYYDKDFNNEADTPDNFQSRRPNTSFCFLDIRSPGLGDTAMYLCATSSTLSGGPQAINTDTQYFGPGTRLTVL.

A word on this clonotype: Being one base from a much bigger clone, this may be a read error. The CDR3 region has the DNA TGTGTCAGCAGCTTGGTCAGGGTGGCCACTGAAGCTTTCTTT. Translated: CVSSLVRVATEAFF. The chain recombines TRBV5-6 with TRBJ1-1; D is perhaps TRBD1 (5 bases). The CDR3 extends over 14 amino acids. Germline CDR1 reads SGHDT; CDR2 reads YYEEEE.

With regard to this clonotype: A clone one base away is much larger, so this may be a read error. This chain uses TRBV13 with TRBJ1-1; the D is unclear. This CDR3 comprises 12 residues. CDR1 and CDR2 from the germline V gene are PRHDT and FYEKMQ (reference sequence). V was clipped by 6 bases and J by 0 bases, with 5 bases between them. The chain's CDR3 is CASSGVNTEAFF. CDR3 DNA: TGTGCCAGCAGTGGTGTGAACACTGAAGCTTTCTTT.

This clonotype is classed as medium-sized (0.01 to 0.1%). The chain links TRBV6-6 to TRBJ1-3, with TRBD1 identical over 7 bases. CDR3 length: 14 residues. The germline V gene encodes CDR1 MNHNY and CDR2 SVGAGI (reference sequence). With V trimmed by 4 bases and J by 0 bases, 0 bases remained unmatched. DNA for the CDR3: TGTGCCAGCAGTTGGGACAGCTCTGGAAACACCATATATTTT. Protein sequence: CASSWDSSGNTIYF.

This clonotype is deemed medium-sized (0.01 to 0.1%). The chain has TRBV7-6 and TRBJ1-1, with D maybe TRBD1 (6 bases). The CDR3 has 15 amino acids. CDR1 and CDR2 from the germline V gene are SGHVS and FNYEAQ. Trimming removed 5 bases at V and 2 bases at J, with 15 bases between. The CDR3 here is CASSIRDTTNTEAFF. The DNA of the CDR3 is TGTGCCAGCAGCATCCGGGACACCACCAACACTGAAGCTTTCTTT. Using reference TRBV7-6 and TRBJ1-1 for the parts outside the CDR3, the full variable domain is GAGVSQSPRYKVTKRGQDVALRCDPISGHVSLYWYRQALGQGPEFLTYFNYEAQQDKSGLPNDRFSAERPEGSISTLTIQRTEQRDSAMYRCASSIRDTTNTEAFFGQGTRLTVV.

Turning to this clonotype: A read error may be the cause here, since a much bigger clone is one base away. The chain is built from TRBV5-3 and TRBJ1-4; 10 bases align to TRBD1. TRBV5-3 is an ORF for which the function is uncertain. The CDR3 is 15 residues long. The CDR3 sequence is CASSQPGTGDEKPFF. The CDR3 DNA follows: TGTGCCAGCAGTCAACCCGGGACAGGGGATGAAAAACCGTTTTTT.

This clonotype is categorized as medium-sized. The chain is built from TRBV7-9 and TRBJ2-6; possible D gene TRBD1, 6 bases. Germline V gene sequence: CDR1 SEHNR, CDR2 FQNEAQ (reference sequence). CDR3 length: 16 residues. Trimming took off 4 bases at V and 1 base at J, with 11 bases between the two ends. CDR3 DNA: TGTGCCAGCAGCTCCAACAGGGATTCTGGGGCCAACGTCCTGACTTTC. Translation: CASSSNRDSGANVLTF.